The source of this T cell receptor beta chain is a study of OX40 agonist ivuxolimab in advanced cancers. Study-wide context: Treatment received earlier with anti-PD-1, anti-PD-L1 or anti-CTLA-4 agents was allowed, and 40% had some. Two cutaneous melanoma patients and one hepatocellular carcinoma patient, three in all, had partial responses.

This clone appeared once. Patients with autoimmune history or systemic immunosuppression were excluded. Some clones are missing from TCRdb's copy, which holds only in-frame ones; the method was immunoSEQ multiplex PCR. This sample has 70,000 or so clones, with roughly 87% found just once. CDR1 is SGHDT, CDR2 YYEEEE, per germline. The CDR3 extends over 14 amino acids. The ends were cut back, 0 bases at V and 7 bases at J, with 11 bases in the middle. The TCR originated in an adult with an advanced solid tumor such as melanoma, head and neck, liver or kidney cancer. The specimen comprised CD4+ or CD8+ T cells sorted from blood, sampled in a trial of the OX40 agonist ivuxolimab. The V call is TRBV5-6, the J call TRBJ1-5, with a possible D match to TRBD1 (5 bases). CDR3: CASSLGGGGQPQHF. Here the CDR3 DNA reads TGTGCCAGCAGCTTGGGCGGGGGAGGCCAGCCCCAGCATTTT.